This T cell receptor beta chain was profiled in a study of blood T cell repertoires in COVID-19. Study-level information: The United States, Italy and Spain provided the acute and convalescent COVID-19 samples. Sample material is recorded as cDNA or gDNA derived from T cells, B-cell-depleted T cells, or PBMCs.

Living in roughly 23 US areas, the participants were between roughly 18 and 89 years of age. Germline V CDR1 and CDR2: MNHEY, SMNVEV (reference sequence). The CDR3 is 13 amino acids. The J segment lost 7 bases and the V segment lost 1 base, leaving 3 bases of the junction unmatched. Original methodology: Reference gene primers were amplified, and this amplification served to estimate nucleated cell counts. Sequenced by immunoSEQ multiplex PCR; TCRdb stores in-frame clones only, minus some. V, J and clone size are taken as reported in that table, and D and trimming were inferred from the DNA itself. The data contain around 200,000 clones, over 80% of them seen just once; the ten biggest clones take up approximately 10%.

The sequence was obtained from a man aged 18 to 35 with acute COVID-19. The chain recombines TRBV27 with TRBJ2-5; 7 bases match TRBD2. Sequenced sample: PBMCs or T cells enriched from blood (not recorded which). DNA for the CDR3: TGTGCCAGCAGTTTATACGGGGAGGGGACCCAGTACTTC. This sequence encodes CASSLYGEGTQYF.